The source of this T cell receptor beta chain is a study of cytomegalovirus exposure and HLA in healthy donors. The primer mix had 60 Vbeta and 13 Jbeta primers. Data came from immunoSEQ multiplex PCR; TCRdb stores just in-frame clones and leaves some out. The sample carries around 150,000 clones, 65% to 70% recorded once. Germline V gives CDR1 SGHKS, CDR2 YYEKEE (reference sequence). V was clipped by 4 bases and J by 10 bases; unmatched bases: 10. The CDR3 is 14 residues long. V and J are TRBV5-5 and TRBJ1-1; 10 nucleotides agree with TRBD1. The receptor was derived from a woman aged 18-35 years in good health and CMV-seropositive. Sample: PBMCs. The CDR3 is CASSPGTGDRGAFF. The CDR3 DNA sequence: TGTGCCAGCAGCCCCGGGACAGGGGACCGGGGAGCTTTCTTT.